The source of this T cell receptor beta chain is a study of CD8 T cells in Susac syndrome. In the study overall: Patients with Susac syndrome were therapy-naive, taking corticosteroids, with some also receiving intravenous immunoglobulin, or taking intravenous immunoglobulin alone at the time their blood was drawn.

It was with random hexamers that 0.5 to 1 ug RNA was reverse transcribed. One entry per CDR3 protein results from TCRdb running MiXCR on the immunoSEQ multiplex PCR reads. The sample consists of about 150,000 distinct CDR3 sequences, 85% to 95% of them appearing once. Germline loops: CDR1 DFQATT, CDR2 SNEGSKA (reference sequence). V lost 3 bases and J 9 bases, leaving 15 bases between the germline ends. This CDR3 is built from 13 residues. The chain is built from TRBV20-1 and TRBJ1-5, with D possibly being TRBD1 (5 bases). This clonotype was sampled from a human donor with Susac syndrome. Sequenced sample: CD4+ T cells from PBMCs. In DNA form, the CDR3 reads TGCAGTGCTAGGGCGGGGGGGATAGGGCCCCAGCATTTT. Translation: CSARAGGIGPQHF.